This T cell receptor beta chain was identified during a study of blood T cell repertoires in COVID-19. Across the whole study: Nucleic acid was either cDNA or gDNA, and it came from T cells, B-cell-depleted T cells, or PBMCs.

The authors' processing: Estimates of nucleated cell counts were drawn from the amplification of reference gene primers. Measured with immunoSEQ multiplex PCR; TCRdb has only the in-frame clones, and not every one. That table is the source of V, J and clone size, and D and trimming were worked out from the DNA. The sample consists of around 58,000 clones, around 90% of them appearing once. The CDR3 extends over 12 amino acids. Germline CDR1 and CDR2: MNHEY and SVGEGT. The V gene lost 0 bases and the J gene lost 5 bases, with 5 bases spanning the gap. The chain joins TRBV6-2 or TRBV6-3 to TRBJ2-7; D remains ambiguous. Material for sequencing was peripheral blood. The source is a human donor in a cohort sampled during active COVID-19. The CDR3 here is CASSYSSNEQYF. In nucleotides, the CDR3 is TGTGCCAGCAGTTACTCGAGCAACGAGCAGTACTTC.